Listed here is a single TCR beta chain. It lacks a known antigen. The input lacks base qualities; no much larger clone sits a single base away. PBMCs were isolated by Ficoll-Paque density gradient centrifugation. The record originates from a study of T-cell memory formation after mild COVID-19 (dated by TCRdb to about 2021). About the investigation overall: TCR sequence clusters from the two donors were largely donor specific. Two young, previously healthy adult volunteers made up the cohort, one male and one female. In two donors, T-cell clones that expanded and contracted after mild COVID-19 were tracked by sequencing TCRalpha and TCRbeta repertoires over time. Summary of the overall study and its limitations: Only two mild cases were covered by the study, and larger cohorts that include severe cases with pre-infection samples were considered necessary. Contracting CD4+ clones turned up mainly in the CM and EM memory subsets, whereas EMRA was where CD8+ clones were enriched. The detection of some responding clones in pre-infection memory suggests that pre-existing cross-reactive memory T cells joined the SARS-CoV-2 response. Whether the second-wave clones peaking on day 37 were SARS-CoV-2 specific was not confirmed. Clones contracting from day 15 to 85 had balanced CD4/CD8 phenotypes, while a second wave expanding from day 15 to 37 was biased towards CD4+.

The germline V gene (reference sequence) sets CDR1 to LGHDT and CDR2 to YNNKEL. At the junction V is shortened by 0 bases and J by 9 bases, with 11 bases in between. The CDR3 holds 13 amino acids from the cysteine to the phenylalanine. The CDR3 DNA has 39 bases and is translated from base 1. Instrument on record: Illumina NovaSeq 6000. TCRalpha and TCRbeta cDNA libraries were built by 5'RACE with constant-segment primers, adding sample barcodes and unique molecular identifiers. Trizol reagent was used to extract RNA from every sample. Libraries were amplified in two PCR steps, with a second sample barcode and Illumina TruSeq adapters added in the second step. Libraries were sequenced on an Illumina NovaSeq with 2 x 150 bp paired-end reads. The original pipeline was this. Demultiplexing of reads and collapsing into UMI-guided consensus sequences were performed with migec v1.2.7. Using mixcr v2.1.11, the UMI consensuses were aligned to TRA and TRB V and J templates and assembled into clonotypes. A clonotype was counted as expanded or contracted only if both edgeR and NoisET called the change significant, with noise models trained on biological replicates. For edgeR calls, a false discovery rate-adjusted p below 0.01 and a log2 fold-change threshold of 1 were applied. As an exploratory analysis of dynamics, max-normalized trajectories of the 1000 most abundant clonotypes were examined with PCA combined with hierarchical clustering. Separately sequenced CD4+ and CD8+ repertoires were used to assign a CD4 or CD8 phenotype to each responding clone. In TCRdb, the public reads were trimmed at Q25 with fastp and aligned with MiXCR, with productive beta chains retained. Every distinct CDR3 protein forms one entry, paired with its most common genes and DNA. The V and J calls were not made by the authors but by TCRdb's processing. In this sample the table shows fewer than 250,000 distinct CDR3 sequences, approximately 20% of which occur a single time. The ten largest clones add up to 2.4% of the sample.

Sample: PBMCs or a T cell subset sorted from them (not recorded which). The clonotype comes from an adult woman who had mild COVID-19 (a few samples of this study predate the infection). The sample titles of this study are shuffled in the database, so cell type and time point are left out; the donor was told from shared clones. Recombination joined TRBV3-1 with TRBJ2-5; TRBD1 is a weak D gene call, 5 bases matching. The encoded CDR3 is CASSQERTLAQYF. The DNA sequence is as follows: TGTGCCAGCAGCCAAGAGAGGACACTGGCCCAGTACTTC.